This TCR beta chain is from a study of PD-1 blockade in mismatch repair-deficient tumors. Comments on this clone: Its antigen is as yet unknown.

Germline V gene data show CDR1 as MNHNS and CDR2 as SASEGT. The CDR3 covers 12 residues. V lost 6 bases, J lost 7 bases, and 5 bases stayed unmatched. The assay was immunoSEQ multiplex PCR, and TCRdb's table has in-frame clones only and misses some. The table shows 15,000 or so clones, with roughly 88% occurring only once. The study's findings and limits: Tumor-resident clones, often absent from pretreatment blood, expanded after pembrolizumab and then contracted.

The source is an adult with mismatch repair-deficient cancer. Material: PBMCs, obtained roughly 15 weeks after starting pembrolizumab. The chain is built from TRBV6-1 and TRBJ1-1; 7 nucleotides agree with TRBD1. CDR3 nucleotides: TGTGCCAGCAGCCAGGGGGTCATTGAAGCTTTCTTT. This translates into CASSQGVIEAFF.